These 31 T cell receptor beta chains were all obtained from the same sample, sequenced in a study of breast tumors, draining lymph nodes, adjacent tissues. TCRdb re-called the multiplex PCR reads through MiXCR, storing one row per CDR3 protein. The data contain about 270,000 distinct CDR3 sequences, under 35% of them singletons. The lymph nodes were axillary draining lymph nodes from breast cancer patients. The material sequenced was axillary lymph node tissue. Receptor source: a female donor with breast cancer. Some clones in this sample may be carry-over from other donors' samples.

V and J are TRBV11-2 and TRBJ2-1, with 10 bases that match TRBD2. Germline V gene data show CDR1 as SGHAT and CDR2 as FQNNGV. V shed 6 bases and J 5 bases; nucleotides not matched to a gene: 4. CDR3 length: 14 amino acids. The DNA for the CDR3 is TGTGCCAGCAGGCTAGCGGGAGAACACAATGAGCAGTTCTTC. This codes for CASRLAGEHNEQFF.

At least ten counts were recorded for this clonotype. The chain is built from TRBV5-7 and TRBJ2-2, with D possibly being TRBD1 (7 bases). TRBV5-7 is placed among ORFs of uncertain function. V was cut by 0 bases and J by 2 bases, with 14 bases left in between. This CDR3 has 17 amino acids. CDR3 region: CASSLERGTANTGELFF. The DNA for the CDR3 is TGTGCCAGCAGCTTGGAGCGCGGGACAGCAAACACCGGGGAGCTGTTTTTT.

This clonotype showed up just once. The final CDR3 position lacks the conserved phenylalanine or tryptophan, pointing to a likely read error. The chain is built from TRBV25-1 and TRBJ1-4; 9 bases are shared with TRBD1. CDR3 length: 14 amino acids. Germline V gives CDR1 MGHDK, CDR2 SYGVNS. The CDR3 DNA reads as TGTGCCGGCAGTGTTGGGACAGGGCTCGAAGAACTGTTTCTT. It specifies CAGSVGTGLEELFL.

The chain couples TRBV3-1 to TRBJ1-1; no firm D call. The CDR3 covers 12 residues. With 6 bases removed from V and 1 base from J, the gap between germline ends came to 6 bases. CDR1 LGHDT and CDR2 YNNKEL come from the germline V gene (reference sequence). The CDR3 DNA reads as TGTGCCAGCAGAGTTGGGAACACTGAAGCTTTCTTT. The encoded protein is CASRVGNTEAFF.

As concerns this clonotype: One base away lies a much larger clone, so this may be a sequencing read error. The V and J genes are TRBV20-1 and TRBJ2-1; 8 nucleotides match TRBD1. This CDR3 comprises 12 residues. Germline V gene sequence: CDR1 DFQATT, CDR2 SNEGSKA (reference sequence). In DNA, the CDR3 is TGCAGTGCCAACAGGGGGAGGAATGAGCCGTTCTTC. It is translated as CSANRGRNEPFF.

This clonotype was detected ten times or more. V and J are TRBV7-9 and TRBJ2-7; D not resolved. This CDR3 contains 12 residues. Per germline, CDR1 SEHNR and CDR2 FQNEAQ (reference sequence). V was shortened by 3 bases and J by 2 bases, with 5 bases between the two germline ends. This CDR3 is CASSFGPYEQYF. CDR3 sequence (DNA): TGTGCCAGCAGCTTCGGGCCCTACGAGCAGTACTTC.

This clonotype showed up many times. The chain combines TRBV11-2 with TRBJ2-7, with 10 positions matching TRBD2. Germline lookup yields CDR1 SGHAT and CDR2 FQNNGV. The CDR3 covers 15 residues. V lost 4 bases to trimming and J lost 6 bases; unmatched junction nucleotides: 9. CDR3 nucleotide sequence: TGTGCCAGCAGCTCATCGTTAGCGGGAGGACGCGAGCAGTACTTC. Translated: CASSSSLAGGREQYF.

The chain couples TRBV20-1 to TRBJ2-3, with D maybe TRBD1 (6 bases). Germline V lookup: CDR1 DFQATT, CDR2 SNEGSKA (reference sequence). V lost 0 bases and J 11 bases, leaving 24 bases between the germline ends. This CDR3 is built from 16 residues. The CDR3 is CSAREQGHFSYNEQYF. The CDR3 region has the DNA TGCAGTGCTAGAGAACAGGGACACTTCTCCTACAATGAGCAGTATTTT.

This clonotype was detected ten times or more. V is TRBV24-1 and J is TRBJ2-4; 8 bases are a match to TRBD2. CDR1 is KGHDR, CDR2 SFDVKD, per germline. The junction had 1 base not matched to a gene; V was cut back by 4 bases and J by 9 bases. This CDR3 contains 12 residues. Here the CDR3 DNA reads TGTGCCACCAGTGAGGGACTAGGCATTCAGTACTTC. It encodes CATSEGLGIQYF.

On this clonotype itself: A read error may explain this, as a much larger clone is one base away. Without the conserved terminal phenylalanine or tryptophan, this CDR3 likely stems from a read error. CDR3 DNA sequence: TGTGCCAGTAGTATAGCTAGCGGGAGCCTGAGCTCCTACAATGAGCAGTTCTCC. It encodes CASSIASGSLSSYNEQFS. V is TRBV19 and J is TRBJ2-1, with TRBD2 matching over 10 bases. V shed 1 base, J shed 0 bases, and the junction held 6 bases outside the gene matches. CDR3 length equals 18 residues. Looked up from germline, CDR1 is LNHDA and CDR2 is SQIVND (reference sequence).

Points on this clonotype: A single base separates this from a much larger clone, so it may be a read error. This rearrangement joins TRBV7-8 to TRBJ2-1; TRBD2 might be the D (7 bases). Germline-derived CDR1 and CDR2 are SGHVS and FQNEAQ. CDR3 length equals 16 residues. The CDR3 DNA sequence: TGCGCCAGCAGCCAAGAGGAGGGGGGGTCCTACAATGAGCAGGTCTTC. It encodes CASSQEEGGSYNEQVF. The full variable domain, its missing parts supplied by reference TRBV7-8 and TRBJ2-1, is GAGVSQSPRYKVAKRGQDVALRCDPISGHVSLFWYQQALGQGPEFLTYFQNEAQLDKSGLPSDRFFAERPEGSVSTLKIQRTQQEDSAVYLCASSQEEGGSYNEQVFGPGTRLTVL.

The chain combines TRBV4-2 with TRBJ2-1; a weak D match, TRBD2 (7 bases). This CDR3 is built from 16 residues. The germline V and J ends were trimmed by 5 bases and 7 bases, with 21 bases remaining between them. Germline V gene sequence: CDR1 LGHNA, CDR2 YNFKEQ. This CDR3 reads CASSIPSEGGGNEQFF. The CDR3 DNA is TGTGCCAGCAGCATACCCTCGGAGGGGGGGGGGAATGAGCAGTTCTTC.

On this clonotype itself: With a much larger clone just one base away, this may be a read error. The V gene is TRBV5-8, the J gene TRBJ2-7, with 7 nucleotides matching TRBD1. J lost 3 bases, V lost 1 base, and 4 bases had no gene match. The CDR3 extends over 14 amino acids. The germline V gene has CDR1 SGHTS and CDR2 YDEGEE. In nucleotides, the CDR3 is TGTGCCAGCAGCTTGACAGGGGCCAACTACGAGCAGTACTTC. As protein: CASSLTGANYEQYF.

The chain links TRBV14 to TRBJ2-7, with TRBD2 matching over 11 bases. The CDR3 runs to 18 residues. Per germline, CDR1 SGHDN and CDR2 FVKESK. Germline trimming cut 8 bases from V and 6 bases from J; bases unmatched to any gene: 21. The CDR3 DNA is TGTGCCAGCGGCCGGGAAGGGACTAGCGGAGGGGGTTCCAGCGAGCAGTACTTC. Translation gives CASGREGTSGGGSSEQYF.

On this clonotype itself: One end of the junction fails to match germline, which may point to a read error. The rearrangement uses TRBV6-5 and TRBJ2-1, with unresolved D. The CDR3 extends over 14 amino acids. Germline V gene data show CDR1 as MNHEY and CDR2 as SVGAGI. The CDR3: CAGSYSRPYNEQFF. In DNA form, the CDR3 reads TGTGCCGGCAGTTACTCGAGACCCTACAATGAGCAGTTCTTC.

As concerns this clonotype: Possible read error: a much larger clone is one base away. The genes are TRBV5-1 and TRBJ2-1, with 7 bases matching TRBD2. CDR3 size: 15 residues. Germline-derived CDR1 and CDR2 are SGHRS and YFSETQ. The CDR3 DNA follows: TGCGCCAGCAGCTTGGTTCCGGGACTATACACTGAGCAGTTCTTC. Its protein product is CASSLVPGLYTEQFF.

J is TRBJ1-2 and V is TRBV6-6; D possibly corresponds to TRBD1 (5 bases). Germline assignment: CDR1 MNHNY and CDR2 SVGAGI (reference sequence). Trimming cost V 2 bases and J 8 bases, with 9 bases left between them. This CDR3 has 12 amino acids. CDR3: CASSYGGRGYTF. The CDR3 DNA reads TGTGCCAGCAGTTACGGGGGGAGAGGCTACACCTTC.

As to this clonotype: One junction end disagrees with the germline gene, perhaps due to a read error. V is TRBV5-1 and J is TRBJ2-7; the D gene is possibly TRBD2 (5 bases). Germline CDR1 and CDR2: SGHRS and YFSETQ. The CDR3 covers 12 residues. CDR3 protein: CTSGLSGYEQYF. Here the CDR3 DNA reads TGCACCAGCGGCTTGTCGGGCTACGAGCAGTACTTC. The full variable domain, completed using reference TRBV5-1 and TRBJ2-7, is KAGVTQTPRYLIKTRGQQVTLSCSPISGHRSVSWYQQTPGQGLQFLFEYFSETQRNKGNFPGRFSGRQFSNSRSEMNVSTLELGDSALYLCTSGLSGYEQYFGPGTRLTVT.

Regarding this clonotype: A much more abundant neighbour one base away suggests this may be a read error. The rearrangement joins TRBV9 to TRBJ2-7; 7 nucleotides align to TRBD2. The germline V gene encodes CDR1 SGDLS and CDR2 YYNGEE. Trimming took 3 bases from V and 5 from J; bases not matched to a gene: 8. The CDR3 runs to 14 residues. CDR3 sequence (DNA): TGTGCCAGCAGCGCAGAGGTGGGAGGGGACGAGCAGTACTTC. Translated: CASSAEVGGDEQYF.

This clonotype was seen many times. The junction departs from the called germline gene at one end, perhaps through a read error. V is TRBV7-7 and J is TRBJ2-5, with D possibly TRBD1 on 6 matching bases. The CDR3 consists of 15 residues. Germline CDR1 and CDR2: SSHAT and FNYEAQ (reference sequence). CDR3 sequence: CASSRTDLPGETQYF. In nucleotides, the CDR3 is TGTGCTAGCAGCCGGACAGACCTCCCTGGGGAGACCCAGTACTTC.

With regard to this clonotype: A much larger clone sits a single nucleotide away, making a read error possible. The chain carries TRBV5-4 and TRBJ2-1, with D maybe TRBD2 (6 bases). This CDR3 region has 15 residues. Germline CDR1 is SGHNT and CDR2 is YYREEE (reference sequence). CDR3 in DNA: TGTGCCAGCAGCTCCAGACTAGAAAAGACAAATGAGCGGTTCTTC. Translated: CASSSRLEKTNERFF.

The chain employs TRBV7-2 and TRBJ2-6; D remains ambiguous. Germline CDR1 SGHTA, CDR2 FQGNSA. The CDR3 has 15 residues. V shed 1 base and J shed 2 bases, with 6 bases lying between them. The DNA for the CDR3 is TGTGCCAGCAGCTTAGGTTCGGCTGGGGCCAACGTCCTGACTTTC. Residues: CASSLGSAGANVLTF.

This clonotype has only a few counts. This could be a read error, since a much larger clone is one nucleotide away. Written as DNA, the CDR3 is TGCAGTGCACCCCCGCAGGGCTACAATGCGCAGTTCTTC. It encodes CSAPPQGYNAQFF. The chain has TRBV20-1 and TRBJ2-1, with D possibly TRBD1 on 5 matching bases. This CDR3 region has 13 residues. Per germline, CDR1 DFQATT and CDR2 SNEGSKA (reference sequence).

This clonotype was observed at least ten times. The rearrangement links TRBV7-9 to TRBJ2-1; 7 bases agree with TRBD2. The V and J ends lost 8 bases and 0 bases, in that order; junction bases with no gene match: 1. The CDR3 spans 13 residues. Germline values: CDR1 SEHNR, CDR2 FQNEAQ (reference sequence). CDR3 DNA sequence: TGTGCCAGCGGCGGGAGCTCCTACAATGAGCAGTTCTTC. As protein: CASGGSSYNEQFF.

This clonotype was found many times. The V and J genes are TRBV6-6 and TRBJ2-7; the D call may be TRBD1 or TRBD2 (5 bases each). The CDR3 is 16 amino acids. Between the trimmed V and J ends, which lost 5 bases and 2 bases, there was a span of 19 bases. Germline V gene data show CDR1 as MNHNY and CDR2 as SVGAGI (reference sequence). The CDR3 reads CASSRTGTKDAYEQYF. The CDR3 nucleotides are TGTGCCAGCAGTAGGACCGGGACGAAAGACGCCTACGAGCAGTACTTC.

This clonotype has at least ten counts. The genes are TRBV5-1 and TRBJ2-3; tentative D call: TRBD2 (6 bases). V lost 4 bases and J lost 1, with 16 bases in between. Per germline, CDR1 SGHRS and CDR2 YFSETQ. The CDR3 is 16 amino acids. CDR3 bases: TGCGCCAGCAGCAAAATAGCCAGCGGGCGCACAGATACGCAGTATTTT. Amino acid sequence: CASSKIASGRTDTQYF.

Many counts were recorded for this clonotype. The V call is TRBV7-3, the J call TRBJ2-6; weak D call: TRBD1 (5 bases). The germline CDR1 and CDR2 sequences are SGHTA and FQGTGA. The V end was cut by 2 bases, the J end by 4 bases, with 12 bases between. There are 16 residues in the CDR3. The CDR3 sequence: CASSLLRTSGANVLTF. CDR3 DNA: TGTGCCAGCAGCTTATTACGGACATCCGGGGCCAACGTCCTGACTTTC.

At least ten counts were recorded for this clonotype. The V and J genes are TRBV9 and TRBJ1-4; TRBD1 might be the D (5 bases). The CDR3 totals 17 residues. Germline V gene lookup returns CDR1 SGDLS and CDR2 YYNGEE. V gave up 2 bases and J gave up 2 bases, with 16 bases separating them. The CDR3 spells CASSVGLLGLTNEKLFF. CDR3 coding DNA: TGTGCCAGCAGCGTGGGACTTTTGGGTCTTACTAATGAAAAACTGTTTTTT.

This clonotype was counted many times. The genes are TRBV15 and TRBJ1-2, with 7 bases matching TRBD1. This CDR3 region has 13 residues. The V segment lost 5 bases and the J segment 4 bases; nucleotides outside the gene matches: 4. Germline CDR1 is LNHNV and CDR2 is YYDKDF (reference sequence). The CDR3 is CATSRQGGYGYTF. The CDR3, as DNA: TGTGCCACCAGCCGACAGGGAGGCTATGGCTACACCTTC.

This clonotype was observed many times. J is TRBJ2-3 and V is TRBV12-3 or TRBV12-4, with TRBD2 identical over 8 bases. V dropped 9 bases and J dropped 2; count of bases not matched to a gene: 13. This CDR3 contains 16 residues. The CDR3: CARRECGTRPTDTQYF. CDR3 DNA sequence: TGTGCCAGGAGGGAATGTGGGACTAGACCCACAGATACGCAGTATTTT.

This clonotype was counted only a few times. A read error may explain this, as a much larger clone is one base away. The CDR3 does not end in the conserved phenylalanine or tryptophan, so this is likely a read error. J is TRBJ2-1 and V is TRBV20-1; tentatively, D is TRBD1 (6 bases). Germline CDR1 reads DFQATT; CDR2 reads SNEGSKA (reference sequence). V was shortened by 6 bases and J by 0 bases, with 15 bases between the two germline ends. This CDR3 spans 15 amino acids. CDR3 in DNA: TGCAGTGCAAGTAGACAGGCAAGCTCCTACAATGAGCAGTTCCTC. It yields the protein CSASRQASSYNEQFL.